Reported below is one T cell receptor (beta chain). The record originates from a study of blood T cell repertoires in COVID-19. Study-level background: Sites across the United States, Italy and Spain contributed samples from acute and convalescent COVID-19.

Some clones are missing from TCRdb's copy, which holds only in-frame ones; the method was immunoSEQ multiplex PCR. The sample has about 120,000 clones, 84% seen once; the top ten hold around 4.2%. The germline gives CDR1 MNHEY, CDR2 SVGEGT. This CDR3 region has 16 residues. Losses at the gene ends were 6 bases for V and 3 bases for J; bases not matched to a gene: 9. Specimen: PBMCs or T cells enriched from blood (not recorded which). V is TRBV6-2 or TRBV6-3 and J is TRBJ2-3; 10 nucleotides line up with TRBD2. This receptor was taken from a woman in her twenties or thirties who had recovered from COVID-19. This CDR3 is CASSQLAGDGTDTQYF. In DNA, the CDR3 is TGTGCCAGCAGCCAGCTAGCGGGAGATGGGACAGATACGCAGTATTTT.